The clone carrying this T cell receptor beta chain was observed at least ten times. Its antigen remains unknown. The data stem from a study of CD8 T cells in ankylosing spondylitis. The study's findings and limits: The authors found the disease-linked clones to be CD8+ and relatively rare in peripheral blood. A motif of 8 or 9 highly homologous TCR beta variants was seen as apparently characteristic of ankylosing spondylitis blood. As reported, disease-linked clones showed significant enrichment in matched ankylosing spondylitis synovial fluid.

Using quantitative 5'-RACE with molecular barcodes, the authors made TCR beta libraries. Each CDR3 protein gets one entry after TCRdb re-called the 5' RACE reads with MiXCR. This table holds some 87,000 distinct CDR3 sequences, around 9.4% found once. The V gene end was trimmed by 0 bases and the J gene end by 5 bases; junction bases not matched to a gene: 9. The germline V gene encodes CDR1 DFQATT and CDR2 SNEGSKA (reference sequence). The CDR3 contains 16 residues. This sequence originates from a male donor with ankylosing spondylitis or in good health (not recorded which). Sequencing was done on a sample of blood, either unsorted or a sorted T cell fraction (not recorded which). V and J are TRBV20-1 and TRBJ2-5; 10 bases align to TRBD2. The DNA of the CDR3 is TGCAGTGCTAGAGATTTGAGGAGCGGGGGGGCGGAGACCCAGTACTTC. Translated, it gives CSARDLRSGGAETQYF.